A selection of T cell receptor beta chains follows, all from one sample in a study of CD8 T cells in ankylosing spondylitis. TCRdb itself ran the 5' RACE reads through MiXCR, one entry per CDR3 protein. The table includes fewer than 50,000 distinct CDR3 sequences, approximately 10% detected once. The specimen sequenced was blood, either unsorted or a sorted T cell fraction (not recorded which). The receptors come from a male donor with ankylosing spondylitis or in good health (not recorded which). The CDR3 runs from the conserved cysteine through the conserved F or W. D genes are given only for firm matches. Clone size is shown for a subset of rows, as once, few, many or a class of expanded clone.

j_gene	d_gene	v_gene	abundance	len	CDR3aa	CDR3nt
TRBJ2-7	-	TRBV5-1	-	15	CASSSDPRRANEQYF	TGCGCCAGCAGCTCGGACCCGAGGAGGGCAAACGAGCAGTACTTC
TRBJ1-2	TRBD1	TRBV6-5	few	12	CASRDRLYGYTF	TGTGCCAGCAGGGACAGGCTCTATGGCTACACCTTC
TRBJ1-5	-	TRBV6-5	medium-sized	13	CASSYAKNQPQHF	TGTGCCAGCAGTTACGCAAAAAATCAGCCCCAGCATTTT
TRBJ2-7	-	TRBV12-3/TRBV12-4	many	12	CASSRGTYEQYF	TGTGCCAGCAGCCGTGGAACCTACGAGCAGTACTTC
TRBJ2-1	-	TRBV3-1	many	10	CASSQGEWFF	TGTGCCAGCAGCCAAGGGGAGTGGTTCTTC
TRBJ2-7	TRBD1	TRBV6-1	many	14	CASSPGQVSYEQYF	TGTGCCAGCAGTCCTGGACAGGTCTCCTACGAGCAGTACTTC
TRBJ2-3	-	TRBV10-3	many	13	CAISVPSADTQYF	TGTGCCATCAGTGTTCCTAGCGCAGATACGCAGTATTTT
TRBJ1-4	-	TRBV5-1	many	16	CASSWTASRSNEKLFF	TGCGCCAGCAGTTGGACAGCCTCCCGAAGCAATGAAAAACTGTTTTTT
TRBJ2-1	TRBD2	TRBV2	few	16	CASSDVNGGITNEQFF	TGTGCCAGCAGTGACGTCAACGGGGGGATTACCAATGAGCAGTTCTTC
TRBJ1-1	TRBD1	TRBV12-3/TRBV12-4	many	15	CASRFTGTGDTEAFF	TGTGCCAGCAGATTTACCGGGACAGGGGACACTGAAGCTTTCTTT
TRBJ2-5	TRBD1	TRBV7-2	few	14	CASSFQTGRETQYF	TGTGCCAGCAGCTTCCAGACAGGGCGAGAGACCCAGTACTTC
TRBJ1-6	-	TRBV3-1	many	15	CASRPNFGGNSPLHF	TGTGCCAGCAGGCCCAATTTTGGTGGGAATTCACCCCTCCACTTT
TRBJ1-1	TRBD1	TRBV5-1	medium-sized	14	CASSLAGQGTEAFF	TGCGCCAGCAGCTTGGCGGGACAGGGGACTGAAGCTTTCTTT
TRBJ2-2	-	TRBV10-3	many	14	CATIQTENTGELFF	TGTGCCACTATCCAGACGGAGAACACCGGGGAGCTGTTTTTT
TRBJ2-7	-	TRBV18	-	12	CASSPAAGEQYF	TGTGCCAGCTCACCGGCTGCGGGCGAGCAGTACTTC
TRBJ1-2	-	TRBV15	many	12	CATSRDQVGYTF	TGTGCCACCAGCAGAGATCAAGTGGGCTACACCTTC
TRBJ2-1	TRBD2	TRBV5-1	-	16	CASSLAGGTPYNEQFF	TGCGCCAGCAGCTTGGCGGGGGGGACGCCCTACAATGAGCAGTTCTTC
TRBJ2-2	-	TRBV6-2/TRBV6-3	many	16	CASSEQGSENTGELFF	TGTGCCAGCAGTGAACAGGGATCCGAAAACACCGGGGAGCTGTTTTTT
TRBJ1-1	-	TRBV5-1	many	14	CASSERPGFAEAFF	TGCGCCAGCAGCGAACGTCCGGGCTTCGCTGAAGCTTTCTTT
TRBJ1-6	-	TRBV5-1	-	15	CASTSIGVNNSPLHF	TGCGCCAGCACCTCAATCGGGGTGAATAATTCACCCCTCCACTTT
TRBJ2-3	TRBD1	TRBV10-3	once	14	CAIKLQGAGDTQYF	TGTGCCATCAAATTACAGGGGGCTGGAGATACGCAGTATTTT
TRBJ2-7	-	TRBV27	many	15	CASRVGWGLTNEQYF	TGTGCCAGCAGAGTGGGGTGGGGGCTTACCAACGAGCAGTACTTC
TRBJ2-5	-	TRBV12-3/TRBV12-4	many	13	CASRQRNQETQYF	TGTGCCAGCAGACAGAGAAACCAAGAGACCCAGTACTTC
TRBJ2-1	TRBD2	TRBV10-2	many	15	CASILSGGAYNEQFF	TGCGCCAGCATCCTTAGCGGGGGAGCCTACAATGAGCAGTTCTTC
TRBJ2-5	-	TRBV11-1	few	16	CASSQRDNLRRETQYF	TGTGCCAGCAGCCAAAGGGACAACTTAAGGCGGGAGACCCAGTACTTC
TRBJ1-2	TRBD1	TRBV27	-	17	CASSSIQGALGGYGYTF	TGTGCCAGCAGTTCCATACAGGGGGCGCTGGGTGGGTATGGCTACACCTTC
TRBJ2-5	TRBD2	TRBV12-3/TRBV12-4	many	14	CASSRTSGGETQYF	TGTGCCAGCAGCCGGACTAGCGGGGGTGAGACCCAGTACTTC
TRBJ2-1	-	TRBV15	many	11	CATSRVDEQFF	TGTGCCACCAGTAGGGTGGATGAGCAGTTCTTC
TRBJ1-2	-	TRBV5-1	many	12	CASSLGQYGYTF	TGCGCCAGCAGCTTGGGTCAGTATGGCTACACCTTC
TRBJ1-2	-	TRBV12-3/TRBV12-4	few	14	CASSLVGGSYGYTF	TGTGCCAGCAGTTTAGTCGGGGGAAGCTATGGCTACACCTTC
TRBJ1-1	TRBD1	TRBV30	-	11	CAWRGQGKAFF	TGTGCCTGGAGGGGACAGGGCAAAGCTTTCTTT
TRBJ1-5	-	TRBV29-1	many	13	CSVVEVLNQPQHF	TGCAGCGTTGTAGAAGTCCTCAATCAGCCCCAGCATTTT
TRBJ1-1	-	TRBV29-1	many	13	CSVEGLGGTEAFF	TGCAGCGTTGAAGGTTTGGGGGGCACTGAAGCTTTCTTT
TRBJ2-3	-	TRBV12-3/TRBV12-4	-	13	CASTRDFTDTQYF	TGTGCCAGCACCCGGGACTTCACAGATACGCAGTATTTT
TRBJ1-2	-	TRBV28	-	14	CASSLGDTLYGYTF	TGTGCCAGCAGTTTAGGGGACACCCTTTATGGCTACACCTTC
TRBJ2-5	TRBD1	TRBV7-2	many	14	CASSPRTGGETQYF	TGTGCCAGCAGCCCAAGGACAGGGGGAGAGACCCAGTACTTC
TRBJ2-5	-	TRBV28	-	14	CASSWGEGQETQYF	TGTGCCAGCAGTTGGGGGGAAGGGCAGGAGACCCAGTACTTC
TRBJ2-7	-	TRBV19	-	15	CASTLGGSPSYEQYF	TGTGCCAGTACCCTGGGGGGCTCACCATCCTACGAGCAGTACTTC
TRBJ2-6	-	TRBV2	many	13	CASGSSGANVLTF	TGTGCCAGCGGTAGCTCTGGGGCCAACGTCCTGACTTTC
TRBJ2-7	-	TRBV6-1	many	16	CASSNRARDYSYEQYF	TGTGCCAGCAGTAATCGCGCTCGGGATTACTCCTACGAGCAGTACTTC
TRBJ1-1	-	TRBV11-2	few	14	CASSPRTGLGEAFF	TGTGCCAGCAGCCCTCGGACGGGACTCGGTGAAGCTTTCTTT
TRBJ1-4	-	TRBV28	many	13	CASKMGPYEKLFF	TGTGCCAGCAAGATGGGGCCATACGAAAAACTGTTTTTT
TRBJ2-7	TRBD1	TRBV6-5	many	13	CASSYGQGDEQYF	TGTGCCAGCAGTTACGGGCAGGGGGACGAGCAGTACTTC
TRBJ2-3	-	TRBV28	many	16	CASSTQGTFSTDTQYF	TGTGCCAGCAGTACTCAAGGGACATTTAGCACAGATACGCAGTATTTT
TRBJ2-2	-	TRBV5-6	many	15	CASSLGGHISGELFF	TGTGCCAGCAGCTTGGGGGGACATATCTCCGGGGAGCTGTTTTTT
TRBJ1-1	-	TRBV6-1	many	13	CASSARRNTEAFF	TGTGCCAGCAGTGCCCGTCGGAACACTGAAGCTTTCTTT
TRBJ2-7	TRBD1	TRBV29-1	many	13	CSFTGTVAMQQYF	TGCAGCTTCACCGGGACAGTGGCTATGCAGCAGTACTTC
TRBJ1-2	TRBD1	TRBV7-2	-	17	CASSLASQDRVAYGYTF	TGTGCCAGCAGCTTAGCGTCCCAGGACAGGGTCGCCTATGGCTACACCTTC
TRBJ1-5	-	TRBV6-1	few	14	CASSEGTASQPQHF	TGTGCCAGCAGTGAAGGGACAGCTTCACAGCCCCAGCATTTT
TRBJ1-3	-	TRBV29-1	-	14	CSVEAAVTGNTIYF	TGCAGCGTTGAAGCGGCGGTAACTGGAAACACCATATATTTT
TRBJ1-1	-	TRBV3-1	many	13	CASSQIGDTEAFF	TGTGCCAGCAGCCAAATAGGGGACACTGAAGCTTTCTTT
TRBJ1-5	-	TRBV6-1	many	14	CASSQGISDQPQHF	TGTGCCAGCAGTCAGGGAATTTCAGATCAGCCCCAGCATTTT
TRBJ2-2	TRBD1	TRBV12-3/TRBV12-4	-	15	CASRPLGGAAEELFF	TGTGCCAGCAGACCACTAGGGGGCGCGGCCGAGGAGCTGTTTTTT